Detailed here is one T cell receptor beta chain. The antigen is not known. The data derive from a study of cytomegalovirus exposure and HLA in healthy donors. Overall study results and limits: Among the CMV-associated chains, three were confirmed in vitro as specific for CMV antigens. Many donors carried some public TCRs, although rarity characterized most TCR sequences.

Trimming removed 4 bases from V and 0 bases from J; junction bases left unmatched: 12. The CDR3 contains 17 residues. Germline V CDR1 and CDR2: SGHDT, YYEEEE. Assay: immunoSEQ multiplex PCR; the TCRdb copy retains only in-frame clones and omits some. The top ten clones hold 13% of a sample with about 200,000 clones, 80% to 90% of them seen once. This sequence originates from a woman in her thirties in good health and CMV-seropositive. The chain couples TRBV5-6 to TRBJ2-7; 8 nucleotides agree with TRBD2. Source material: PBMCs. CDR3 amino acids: CASSPPGGRTISYEQYF. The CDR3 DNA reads TGTGCCAGCAGCCCGCCGGGGGGGCGGACTATCTCCTACGAGCAGTACTTC. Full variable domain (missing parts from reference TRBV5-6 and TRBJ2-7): DAGVTQSPTHLIKTRGQQVTLRCSPKSGHDTVSWYQQALGQGPQFIFQYYEEEERQRGNFPDRFSGHQFPNYSSELNVNALLLGDSALYLCASSPPGGRTISYEQYFGPGTRLTVT.